Listed below are T cell receptor beta chains from one sample, sequenced in a study of CD8 T cells in Susac syndrome. TCRdb recomputed calls from the immunoSEQ multiplex PCR reads with MiXCR, one row per CDR3 protein. The sample lists 150,000 to 200,000 distinct CDR3 sequences, approximately 92% occurring once. The sequenced sample consisted of CD4+ T cells from PBMCs. The receptors were sampled from a human donor in good health. Both conserved end residues are part of each CDR3. The order of the fields is J gene, V gene, clone size, D gene, CDR3 DNA, CDR3 protein. D genes are given only for firm matches. Expanded clones get a size class; other rows say once, few or many, or leave the size out.

TRBJ2-1,TRBV7-2,-,-,TGTGCCAGCAGCTTAATCCTAGCGACCAATGAGCAGTTCTTC,CASSLILATNEQFF
TRBJ2-3,TRBV6-1,-,TRBD1,TGTGCCAGCACTAATACAGGGGGATCGGATACGCAGTATTTT,CASTNTGGSDTQYF
TRBJ2-7,TRBV29-1,-,TRBD2,TGCAGCGTCGCCAAGAGCGGGGGCACCTACGAGCAGTACTTC,CSVAKSGGTYEQYF
TRBJ1-4,TRBV19,-,TRBD1,TGTGCCAGTAGTTCCCTGACAGGGGATTTTGAAAAACTGTTTTTT,CASSSLTGDFEKLFF
TRBJ1-5,TRBV6-5,-,-,TGTGCCAGCAGACCCTGGGACGCAGATCAGCCCCAGCATTTT,CASRPWDADQPQHF
TRBJ2-7,TRBV5-1,-,-,TGCGCCAGCAGCTTCGACGGGGGGCCTTACGAGCAGTACTTC,CASSFDGGPYEQYF
TRBJ1-6,TRBV9,once,TRBD1,TGTGCCAGCAACAGGGGGTATAATTCACCCCTCCACTTT,CASNRGYNSPLHF
TRBJ1-2,TRBV29-1,-,-,TGCAGCGTTGCCAGGGGAGCTAACTATGGCTACACCTTC,CSVARGANYGYTF
TRBJ2-1,TRBV21-1,-,-,TGTGCCAGCAGCATTTCCGACAGGGACTATGAGCAGTTCTTC,CASSISDRDYEQFF
TRBJ1-2,TRBV9,-,-,TGTGCCAGCAGCACCCAGGACAGTCGGGTTGGCTACACCTTC,CASSTQDSRVGYTF
TRBJ1-2,TRBV5-1,once,TRBD1,TGCGCCAGCAGCGCGGGACAGGGTGAAGGCTACACCTTC,CASSAGQGEGYTF
TRBJ2-5,TRBV3-1,-,-,TGTGCCAGCAGCTTGGGGGCCTTCCAAGAGACCCAGTACTTC,CASSLGAFQETQYF
TRBJ1-6,TRBV5-4,-,-,TGTGCCAGCAGCTTTTCGATAGGAGATAATTCACCCCTCCACTTT,CASSFSIGDNSPLHF
TRBJ2-5,TRBV7-6,-,TRBD1,TGTGCCAGCAGATTTGGACAGGGGGGAGACCAGTACTTC,CASRFGQGGDQYF
TRBJ1-5,TRBV19,-,TRBD1,TGTGCCAGTAGTATGAGCCGGACAGGGATTGGCAATCAGCCCCAGCATTTT,CASSMSRTGIGNQPQHF
TRBJ2-7,TRBV5-1,-,-,TGCGCCAGCAGCTTGGGGGTCTTAGGCGCGACCTACGAGCAGTACTTC,CASSLGVLGATYEQYF
TRBJ1-1,TRBV5-1,-,-,TGCGCCAGCAGCTCAGGACAGCCGAACACTGAAGCTTTCTTT,CASSSGQPNTEAFF
TRBJ2-7,TRBV28,-,-,TGTGCCAGCAGTGTGACAACCAACTACGAGCAGTACTTC,CASSVTTNYEQYF
TRBJ2-3,TRBV20-1,-,-,TGCAGTGCTAGGAACGGGGGCGGCACAGATACGCAGTATTTT,CSARNGGGTDTQYF
TRBJ2-7,TRBV7-2,-,TRBD1,TGTGCCAGCAGCACACTGACAGGGTCCTACGAGCAGTACTTC,CASSTLTGSYEQYF
TRBJ1-6,TRBV7-9,-,-,TGTGCCAGCAGCTTAGTCACCGGGAAGACACCCCTCCACTTT,CASSLVTGKTPLHF
TRBJ2-5,TRBV12-3/TRBV12-4,-,-,TGTGCCAGCAGGAACGGGGGAACAGAGACCCAGTACTTC,CASRNGGTETQYF
TRBJ2-3,TRBV20-1,once,-,TGCAGTGCCCCCGGTGGGGGGTACACAGATACGCAGTATTTT,CSAPGGGYTDTQYF
TRBJ1-2,TRBV9,-,-,TGTGCCAGCAGCGGCGAAGGAGGCAACTCTAACTATGGCTACACCTTC,CASSGEGGNSNYGYTF
TRBJ2-1,TRBV2,-,-,TGTGCCAGCAGTGAGTACAATGAGCAGTTCTTC,CASSEYNEQFF
TRBJ2-3,TRBV2,-,-,TGTGCCAGTCAGAGTGATTACACAGATACGCAGTATTTT,CASQSDYTDTQYF
TRBJ2-2,TRBV29-1,-,-,TGCAGCGTTGGAGGGCAGACCCCTATCGCCGGGGAGCTGTTTTTT,CSVGGQTPIAGELFF
TRBJ2-3,TRBV7-3,-,TRBD2,TGTGCCAGCAGCTCTAAAGGGACTAGGACAGATACGCAGTATTTT,CASSSKGTRTDTQYF
TRBJ2-5,TRBV29-1,-,TRBD2,TGCAGCGTTGAATCGGGGGGGGAGACCCAGTACTTC,CSVESGGETQYF